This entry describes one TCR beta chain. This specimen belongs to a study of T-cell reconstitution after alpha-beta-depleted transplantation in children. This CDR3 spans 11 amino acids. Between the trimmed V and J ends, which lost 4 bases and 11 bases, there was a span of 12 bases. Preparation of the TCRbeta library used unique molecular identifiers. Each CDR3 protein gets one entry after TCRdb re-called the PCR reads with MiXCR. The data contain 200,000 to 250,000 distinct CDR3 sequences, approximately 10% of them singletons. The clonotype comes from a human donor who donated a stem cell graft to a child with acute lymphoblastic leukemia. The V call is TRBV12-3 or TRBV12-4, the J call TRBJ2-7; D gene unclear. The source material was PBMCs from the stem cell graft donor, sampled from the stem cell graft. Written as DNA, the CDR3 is TGTGCCAGCAGTTCCGGACCCGAAAAGTACTTC. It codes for CASSSGPEKYF.